This TCR beta chain comes out of a study of blood T cell repertoires in COVID-19. Germline V lookup: CDR1 SEHNR, CDR2 FQNEAQ (reference sequence). This CDR3 has 14 amino acids. With 11 bases clipped from V and 5 bases from J, the junction kept 14 bases outside the gene matches. Assay used: immunoSEQ multiplex PCR; TCRdb lists only in-frame clones, some missing. The data contain 450,000 or so clones, roughly 91% of them singletons. This sequence originates from a man younger than 35 who had recovered from COVID-19. V usage is TRBV7-9 and J usage is TRBJ1-1, with TRBD1 matching over 7 bases. Sequenced sample: PBMCs or T cells enriched from blood (not recorded which). CDR3 sequence (DNA): TGTGCCGGAGCTAGGGGGCCCGAGGGGACTGAAGCTTTCTTT. This translates into CAGARGPEGTEAFF.